This TCR beta chain was identified in a study of identical twins. A few counts support this clonotype. The germline gives CDR1 KGHSH, CDR2 LQKENI. V was clipped by 3 bases and J by 1 base, with 10 bases between them. The CDR3 runs to 14 residues. A single record per CDR3 protein comes from TCRdb applying MiXCR to the 5' RACE reads. The repertoire holds 450,000 or so distinct CDR3 sequences, with around 24% as singletons. The sample was also linked to a second study, of T cells expressing NK-cell markers. That study reports: Investigators obtained TCR beta repertoires from sorted CD3+CD56+NKG2C+, CD3+CD56+NKG2C- and CD3+CD56-NKG2C+ T cells. The eight sequenced donors comprised seven who were HCMV-seropositive and one who was seronegative.

The chain couples TRBV18 to TRBJ2-7, with TRBD1 as a possible D gene (6 bases). This TCR was sampled from a woman under 30 in good health. Sequenced: CD4+ T cells sorted from blood. The CDR3 loop reads CASSPGQQSYEQYF. In nucleotides, the CDR3 is TGTGCCAGCTCACCCGGACAGCAATCCTACGAGCAGTACTTC.